The sample holds many counts of the clone carrying this T cell receptor beta chain. Its antigen is still unknown. These data originate in a study of Graves' ophthalmopathy and Graves' hyperthyroidism. Among the hyperthyroidism patients, all were newly diagnosed, aged 18 to 65, with under 2 months' duration. Diagnosis used clinical symptoms, serum thyroxine, TRAb, thyroid ultrasound and orbital computed tomography. Someone took the PBMCs out of about 10 ml of fresh peripheral blood. Whole-study findings and limits: The model flagged ophthalmopathy progression at roughly 64% sensitivity and 72% to 85% specificity.

Researchers took RNA transcripts and amplified TCR beta CDR3 regions from them. First-round RT-PCR used HTBI primers; second-round multiplex PCR followed. TCRdb ran MiXCR on the multiplex PCR reads and lists one entry per CDR3 protein. The table shows approximately 410,000 distinct CDR3 sequences, with 15% occurring only once. The V end lost 2 bases, the J end lost 8 bases, and 13 bases lay between the germline ends. In germline, CDR1 is SGHTA, CDR2 FQGNSA. CDR3 length equals 15 residues. This sequence joins TRBV7-2 and TRBJ1-6; D is possibly TRBD1 (6 bases). The sample comprised peripheral blood. The receptor was derived from a woman aged 18-29 years with stable Graves' hyperthyroidism. CDR3 loop: CASSLQGMRDSPLHF. CDR3 DNA sequence: TGTGCCAGCAGCTTACAGGGGATGAGGGATTCACCCCTCCACTTT.